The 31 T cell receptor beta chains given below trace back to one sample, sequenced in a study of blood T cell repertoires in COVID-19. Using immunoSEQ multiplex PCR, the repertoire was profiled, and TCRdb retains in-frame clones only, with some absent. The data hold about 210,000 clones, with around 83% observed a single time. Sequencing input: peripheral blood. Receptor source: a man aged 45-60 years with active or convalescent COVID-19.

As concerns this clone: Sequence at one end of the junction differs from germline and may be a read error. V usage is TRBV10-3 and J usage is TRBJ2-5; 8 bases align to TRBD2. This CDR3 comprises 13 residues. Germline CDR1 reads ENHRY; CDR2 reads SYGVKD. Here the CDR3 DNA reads TGTGCCATCAGTACTAGCGGCCAAGAGCCCCAGTACTTC. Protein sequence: CAISTSGQEPQYF.

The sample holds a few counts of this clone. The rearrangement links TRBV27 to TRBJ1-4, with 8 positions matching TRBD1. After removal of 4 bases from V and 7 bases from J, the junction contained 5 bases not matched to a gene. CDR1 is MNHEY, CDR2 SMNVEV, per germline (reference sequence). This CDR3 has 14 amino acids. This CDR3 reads CASSWGRGREKLFF. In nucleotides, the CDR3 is TGTGCCAGCAGTTGGGGCAGGGGGCGTGAAAAACTGTTTTTT. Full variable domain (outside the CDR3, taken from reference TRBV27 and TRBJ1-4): EAQVTQNPRYLITVTGKKLTVTCSQNMNHEYMSWYRQDPGLGLRQIYYSMNVEVTDKGDVPEGYKVSRKEKRNFPLILESPSPNQTSLYFCASSWGRGREKLFFGSGTQLSVL.

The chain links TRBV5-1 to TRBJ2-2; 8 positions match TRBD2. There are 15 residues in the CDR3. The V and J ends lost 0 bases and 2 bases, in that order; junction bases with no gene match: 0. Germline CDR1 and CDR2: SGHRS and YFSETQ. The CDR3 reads CASSLGTSNTGELFF. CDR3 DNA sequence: TGCGCCAGCAGCTTGGGGACTAGCAACACCGGGGAGCTGTTTTTT.

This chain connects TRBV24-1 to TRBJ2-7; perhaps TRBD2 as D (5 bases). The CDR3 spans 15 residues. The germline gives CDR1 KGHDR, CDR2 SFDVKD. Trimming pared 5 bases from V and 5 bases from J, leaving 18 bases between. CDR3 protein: CATSVLRESPNEQYF. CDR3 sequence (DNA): TGTGCCACCAGTGTCCTTAGGGAGTCCCCCAACGAGCAGTACTTC.

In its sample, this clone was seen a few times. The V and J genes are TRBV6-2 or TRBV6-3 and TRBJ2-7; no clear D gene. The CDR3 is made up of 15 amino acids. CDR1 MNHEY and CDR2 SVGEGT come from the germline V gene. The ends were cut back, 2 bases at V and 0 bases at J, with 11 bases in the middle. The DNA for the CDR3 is TGTGCCAGCAGTTACGCCAGGAAAACCTCCTACGAGCAGTACTTC. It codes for CASSYARKTSYEQYF.

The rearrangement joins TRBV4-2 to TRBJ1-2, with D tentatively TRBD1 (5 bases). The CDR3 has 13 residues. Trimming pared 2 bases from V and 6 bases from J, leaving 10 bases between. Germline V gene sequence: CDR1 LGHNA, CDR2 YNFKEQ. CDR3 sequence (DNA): TGTGCCAGCAGCCAATGGCAGGGTGATGGCTACACCTTC. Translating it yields CASSQWQGDGYTF.

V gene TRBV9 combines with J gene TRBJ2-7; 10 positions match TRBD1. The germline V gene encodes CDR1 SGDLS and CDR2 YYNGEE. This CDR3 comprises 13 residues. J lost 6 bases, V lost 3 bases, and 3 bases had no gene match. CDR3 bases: TGTGCCAGCAGCGCCCGGACAGGGGGCGAGCAGTACTTC. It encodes CASSARTGGEQYF.

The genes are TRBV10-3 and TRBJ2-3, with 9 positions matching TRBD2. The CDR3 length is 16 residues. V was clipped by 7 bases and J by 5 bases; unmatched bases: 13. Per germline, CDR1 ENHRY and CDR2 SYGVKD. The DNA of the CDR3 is TGTGCCATCAAAGAGCGGGGGGACTCTGCAGGAGATACGCAGTATTTT. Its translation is CAIKERGDSAGDTQYF.

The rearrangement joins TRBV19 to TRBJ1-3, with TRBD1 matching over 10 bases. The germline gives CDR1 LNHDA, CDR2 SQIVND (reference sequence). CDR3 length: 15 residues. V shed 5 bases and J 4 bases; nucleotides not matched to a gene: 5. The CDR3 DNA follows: TGTGCCAGTAGTCCGACAGGGGGCGAAGGAAACACCATATATTTT. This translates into CASSPTGGEGNTIYF.

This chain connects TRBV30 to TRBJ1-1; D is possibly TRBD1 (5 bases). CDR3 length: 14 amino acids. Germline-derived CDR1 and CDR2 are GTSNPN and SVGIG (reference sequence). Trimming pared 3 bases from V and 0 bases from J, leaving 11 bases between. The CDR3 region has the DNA TGTGCCTGGAGACTCACAGGTATGAACACTGAAGCTTTCTTT. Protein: CAWRLTGMNTEAFF.

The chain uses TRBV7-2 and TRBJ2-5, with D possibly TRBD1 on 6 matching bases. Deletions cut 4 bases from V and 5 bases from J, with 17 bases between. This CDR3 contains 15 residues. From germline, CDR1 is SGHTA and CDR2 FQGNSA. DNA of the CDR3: TGTGCCAGCAGCTCAGGCCAGGGGCCTTTGGAGACCCAGTACTTC. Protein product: CASSSGQGPLETQYF.

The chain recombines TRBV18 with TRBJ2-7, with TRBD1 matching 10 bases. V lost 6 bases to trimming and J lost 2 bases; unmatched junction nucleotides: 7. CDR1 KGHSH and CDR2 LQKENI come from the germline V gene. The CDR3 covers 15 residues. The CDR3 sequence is CASSRGQGVTYEQYF. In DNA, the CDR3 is TGTGCCAGCTCGCGAGGACAGGGGGTGACCTACGAGCAGTACTTC.

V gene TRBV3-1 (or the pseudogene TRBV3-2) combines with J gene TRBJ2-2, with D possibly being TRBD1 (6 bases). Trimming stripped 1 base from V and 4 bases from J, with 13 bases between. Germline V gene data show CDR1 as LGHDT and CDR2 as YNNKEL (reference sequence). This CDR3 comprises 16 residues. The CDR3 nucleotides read TGTGCCAGCAGCCAAGTTCTTGACAGGACCACCGGGGAGCTGTTTTTT. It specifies CASSQVLDRTTGELFF.

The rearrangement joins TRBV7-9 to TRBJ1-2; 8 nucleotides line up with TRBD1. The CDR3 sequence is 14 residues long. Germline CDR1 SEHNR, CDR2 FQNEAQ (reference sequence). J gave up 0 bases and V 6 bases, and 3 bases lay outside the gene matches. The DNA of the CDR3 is TGTGCCAGCAGTCAACAGGGGGCTAACTATGGCTACACCTTC. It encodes CASSQQGANYGYTF.

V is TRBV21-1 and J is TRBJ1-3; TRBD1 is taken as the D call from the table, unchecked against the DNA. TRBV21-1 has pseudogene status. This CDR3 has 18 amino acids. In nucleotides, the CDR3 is TGTGCCAGCAGCAAAGTAGGGTTCGAACAGGGGAATGGAAACACCATATATTTT. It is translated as CASSKVGFEQGNGNTIYF.

In DNA form, the CDR3 reads TGTGCCAGCAGTCTGGGGACAGGAGAAGCTTTCTTT. This gives the protein CASSLGTGEAFF. The J gene is TRBJ1-1, the V gene TRBV12-3 or TRBV12-4, with TRBD1 matching over 8 bases. The CDR3 is 12 residues long. The J segment lost 8 bases and the V segment lost 5 bases, leaving 4 bases of the junction unmatched.

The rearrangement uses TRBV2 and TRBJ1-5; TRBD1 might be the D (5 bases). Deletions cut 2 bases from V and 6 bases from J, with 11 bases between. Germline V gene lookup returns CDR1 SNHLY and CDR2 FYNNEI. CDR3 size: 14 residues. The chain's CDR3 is CASSEPPDSQPQHF. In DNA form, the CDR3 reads TGTGCCAGCAGTGAACCCCCCGACAGTCAGCCCCAGCATTTT. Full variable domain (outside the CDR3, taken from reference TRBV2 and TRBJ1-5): EPEVTQTPSHQVTQMGQEVILRCVPISNHLYFYWYRQILGQKVEFLVSFYNNEISEKSEIFDDQFSVERPDGSNFTLKIRSTKLEDSAMYFCASSEPPDSQPQHFGDGTRLSIL.

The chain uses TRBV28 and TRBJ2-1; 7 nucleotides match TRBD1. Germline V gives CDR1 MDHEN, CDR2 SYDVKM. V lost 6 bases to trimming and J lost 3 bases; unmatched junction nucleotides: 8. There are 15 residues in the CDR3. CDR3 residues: CASRRARDSYNEQFF. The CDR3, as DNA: TGTGCCAGCAGACGAGCCCGGGACAGCTACAATGAGCAGTTCTTC.

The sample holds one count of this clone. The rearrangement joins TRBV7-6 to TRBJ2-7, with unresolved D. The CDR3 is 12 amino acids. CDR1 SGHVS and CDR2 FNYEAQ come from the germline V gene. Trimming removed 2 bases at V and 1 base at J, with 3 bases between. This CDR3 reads CASSLYSYEQYF. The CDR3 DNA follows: TGTGCCAGCAGCTTATATTCCTACGAGCAGTACTTC.

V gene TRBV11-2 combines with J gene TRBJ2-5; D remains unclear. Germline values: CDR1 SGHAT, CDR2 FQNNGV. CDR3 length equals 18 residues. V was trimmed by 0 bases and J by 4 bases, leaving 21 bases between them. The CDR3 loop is CASSLDRPRMPQAETQYF. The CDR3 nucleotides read TGTGCCAGCAGCTTAGATCGTCCGCGGATGCCACAAGCAGAGACCCAGTACTTC.

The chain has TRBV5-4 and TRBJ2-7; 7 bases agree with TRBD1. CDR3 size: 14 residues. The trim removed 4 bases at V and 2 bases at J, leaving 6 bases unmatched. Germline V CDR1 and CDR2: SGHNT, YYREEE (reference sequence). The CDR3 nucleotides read TGTGCCAGCAGCAAACCACAGGGGACCTACGAGCAGTACTTC. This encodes CASSKPQGTYEQYF.

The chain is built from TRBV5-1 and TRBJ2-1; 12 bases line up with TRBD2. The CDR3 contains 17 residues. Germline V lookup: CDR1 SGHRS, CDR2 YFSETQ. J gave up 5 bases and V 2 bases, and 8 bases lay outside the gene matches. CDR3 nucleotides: TGCGCCAGCAGCTTCGGACTAGCGGGGACAATAGACAATGAGCAGTTCTTC. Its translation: CASSFGLAGTIDNEQFF.

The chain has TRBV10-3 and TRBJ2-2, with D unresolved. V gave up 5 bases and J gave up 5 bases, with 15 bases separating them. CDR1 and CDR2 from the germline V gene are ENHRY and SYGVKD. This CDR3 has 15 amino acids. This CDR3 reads CAISLLTYETGELFF. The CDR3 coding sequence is TGTGCCATCAGTCTTCTCACCTATGAGACCGGGGAGCTGTTTTTT.

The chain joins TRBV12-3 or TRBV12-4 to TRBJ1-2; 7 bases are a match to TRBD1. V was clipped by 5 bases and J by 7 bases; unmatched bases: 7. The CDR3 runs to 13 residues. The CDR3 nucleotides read TGTGCCAGCAGTGAAGGGACAGCTCTTGGCTACACCTTC. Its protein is CASSEGTALGYTF.

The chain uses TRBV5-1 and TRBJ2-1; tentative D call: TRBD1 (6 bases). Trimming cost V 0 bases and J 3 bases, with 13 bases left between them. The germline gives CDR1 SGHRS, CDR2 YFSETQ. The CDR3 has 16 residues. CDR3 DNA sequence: TGCGCCAGCAGCTTGGTTAGGGGGAGAGGCTACAATGAGCAGTTCTTC. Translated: CASSLVRGRGYNEQFF.

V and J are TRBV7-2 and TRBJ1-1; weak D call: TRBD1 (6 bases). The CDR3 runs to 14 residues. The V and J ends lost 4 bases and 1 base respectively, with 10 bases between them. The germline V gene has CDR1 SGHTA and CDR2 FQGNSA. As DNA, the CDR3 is TGTGCCAGCAGCTCGGGACACGCGAACACTGAAGCTTTCTTT. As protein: CASSSGHANTEAFF.

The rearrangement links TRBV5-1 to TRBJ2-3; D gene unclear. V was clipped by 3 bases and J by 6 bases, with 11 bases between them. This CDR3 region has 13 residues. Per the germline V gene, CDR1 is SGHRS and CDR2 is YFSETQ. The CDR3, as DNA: TGCGCCAGCAGCTGGTCAGGTTCGGATACGCAGTATTTT. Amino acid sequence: CASSWSGSDTQYF.

The DNA of the CDR3 is TGTGCCAGCAGCCACTTGACAGGGGGTAATGAAAAACTGTTTTTT. Translation gives CASSHLTGGNEKLFF. V and J are TRBV3-1 (or the pseudogene TRBV3-2) and TRBJ1-4, with 9 positions matching TRBD1. Germline V gives CDR1 LGHDT, CDR2 YNNKEL (reference sequence). The CDR3 runs to 15 residues. V lost 3 bases, J lost 4 bases, and 3 bases stayed unmatched.

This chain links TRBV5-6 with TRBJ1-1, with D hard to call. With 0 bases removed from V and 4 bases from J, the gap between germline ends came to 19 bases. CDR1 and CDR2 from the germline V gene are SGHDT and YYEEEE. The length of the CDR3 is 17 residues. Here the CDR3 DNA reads TGTGCCAGCAGCTTGGAAGGAGACCCTTCTGGGAGCACTGAAGCTTTCTTT. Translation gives CASSLEGDPSGSTEAFF.

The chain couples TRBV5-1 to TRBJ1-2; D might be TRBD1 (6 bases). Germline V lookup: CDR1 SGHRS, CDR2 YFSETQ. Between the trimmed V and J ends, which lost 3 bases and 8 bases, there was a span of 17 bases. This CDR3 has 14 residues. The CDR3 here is CASSSTSGERGYTF. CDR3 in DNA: TGCGCCAGCAGCTCTACCTCAGGGGAACGAGGCTACACCTTC.

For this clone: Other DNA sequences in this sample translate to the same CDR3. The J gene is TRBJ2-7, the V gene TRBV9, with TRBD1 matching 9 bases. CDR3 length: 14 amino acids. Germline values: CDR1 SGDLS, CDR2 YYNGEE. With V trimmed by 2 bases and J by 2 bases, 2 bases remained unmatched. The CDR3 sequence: CASSVGTGTYEQYF. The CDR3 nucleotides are TGTGCCAGCAGCGTCGGGACAGGGACCTACGAGCAGTACTTC.